Listed below are T cell receptor beta chains from one sample, sequenced in a study of blood T cell repertoires in COVID-19. Libraries were prepared by immunoSEQ multiplex PCR; TCRdb keeps only in-frame clonotypes and omits some of them. The table lists roughly 200,000 clones, about 88% of them singletons. The sample was peripheral blood. The receptors come from a woman at least 80 years old with acute or convalescent COVID-19. Both conserved end residues are part of each CDR3. D genes are given only for firm matches. Size values are once, few and many counts, or a class for expanded clones, and some rows have none.

>TRBJ2-5|-|TRBV24-1|-
CATSDLIRGGETQYF
TGTGCCACCAGTGATTTAATCAGGGGTGGCGAGACCCAGTACTTC
>TRBJ2-1|-|TRBV6-2/TRBV6-3|TRBD2
CASSYGGSGVNEQFF
TGTGCCAGCAGTTACGGCGGGAGCGGGGTCAATGAGCAGTTCTTC
>TRBJ2-7|-|TRBV18|TRBD2
CASSKGSSGAGAYEQYF
TGTGCCAGCTCAAAAGGAAGTAGCGGGGCGGGGGCCTACGAGCAGTACTTC
>TRBJ1-2|once|TRBV9|-
CASSPSEGGPWGYTF
TGTGCCAGCAGCCCCTCGGAGGGGGGGCCTTGGGGCTACACCTTC
>TRBJ1-4|once|TRBV2|TRBD1
CASSGGTASGLKLFF
TGTGCCAGCAGCGGTGGGACAGCAAGCGGCCTAAAACTGTTTTTT
>TRBJ1-1|-|TRBV7-9|TRBD1
CASSLAGTGGLGTEAFF
TGTGCCAGCAGCTTAGCCGGGACAGGGGGCTTGGGCACTGAAGCTTTCTTT
>TRBJ2-1|-|TRBV6-2/TRBV6-3|TRBD2
CASSSPTLAEGGEQFF
TGTGCCAGCAGCAGTCCTACACTAGCGGAGGGGGGTGAGCAGTTCTTC
>TRBJ2-7|-|TRBV19|TRBD1
CATRDREYEQYF
TGTGCCACCCGGGACAGAGAGTACGAGCAGTACTTC
>TRBJ1-2|-|TRBV30|-
CAWRPGQGHSYYGYTF
TGTGCCTGGAGGCCCGGGCAGGGACATTCATACTATGGCTACACCTTC
>TRBJ2-7|-|TRBV6-2/TRBV6-3|TRBD2
CASSWGLAGGSYEQYF
TGTGCCAGCAGTTGGGGTCTGGCGGGAGGCTCCTACGAGCAGTACTTC
>TRBJ1-3|-|TRBV5-1|-
CASSLAVGNTIYF
TGCGCCAGCAGCTTGGCCGTTGGAAACACCATATATTTT
>TRBJ2-5|-|TRBV29-1|-
CSVFPEETQYF
TGCAGCGTTTTCCCCGAAGAGACCCAGTACTTC
>TRBJ2-5|-|TRBV5-6|-
CASSRWTAWEYQETQYF
TGTGCCAGCAGCCGATGGACAGCGTGGGAGTACCAAGAGACCCAGTACTTC